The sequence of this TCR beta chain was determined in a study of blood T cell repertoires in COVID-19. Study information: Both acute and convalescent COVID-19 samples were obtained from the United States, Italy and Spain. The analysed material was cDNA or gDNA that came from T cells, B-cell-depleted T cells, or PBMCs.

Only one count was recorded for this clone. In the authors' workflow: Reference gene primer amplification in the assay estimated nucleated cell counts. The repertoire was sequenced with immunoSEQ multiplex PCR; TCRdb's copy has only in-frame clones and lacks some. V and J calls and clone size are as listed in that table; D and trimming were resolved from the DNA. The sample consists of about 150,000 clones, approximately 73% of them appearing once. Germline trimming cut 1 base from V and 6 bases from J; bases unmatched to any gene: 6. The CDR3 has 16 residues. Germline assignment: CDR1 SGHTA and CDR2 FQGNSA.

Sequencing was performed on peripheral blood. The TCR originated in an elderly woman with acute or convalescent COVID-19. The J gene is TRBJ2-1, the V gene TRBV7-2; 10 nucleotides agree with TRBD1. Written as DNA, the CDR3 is TGTGCCAGCAGCTTAGTGGCCGGGACAGGGGCCAATGAGCAGTTCTTC. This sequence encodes CASSLVAGTGANEQFF.